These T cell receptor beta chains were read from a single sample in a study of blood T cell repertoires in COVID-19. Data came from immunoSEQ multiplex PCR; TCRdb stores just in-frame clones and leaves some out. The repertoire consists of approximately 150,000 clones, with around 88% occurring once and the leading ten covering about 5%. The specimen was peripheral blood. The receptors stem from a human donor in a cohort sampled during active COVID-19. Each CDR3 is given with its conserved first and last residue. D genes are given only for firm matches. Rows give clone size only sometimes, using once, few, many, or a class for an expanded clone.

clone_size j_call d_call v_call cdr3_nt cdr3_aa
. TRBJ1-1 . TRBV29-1 TGCAGCGTTGAAGACCAGGGGACAGCTTTCTTT CSVEDQGTAFF
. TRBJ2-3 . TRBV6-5 TGTGCCAGCAGTCGACAGGGAGGAGGGACAGATACGCAGTATTTT CASSRQGGGTDTQYF
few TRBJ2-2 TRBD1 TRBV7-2 TGTGCCAGCAGCCGGGACAGGGTGGACACCGGGGAGCTGTTTTTT CASSRDRVDTGELFF
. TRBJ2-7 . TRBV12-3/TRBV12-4 TGTGCCAGCAGTTTCGGTCTAGCTCACCAGTACTTC CASSFGLAHQYF
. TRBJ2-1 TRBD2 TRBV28 TGTGCCAGCAGTTTATGGCCCTCCGGACTAGCGGACTCCTACAATGAGCAGTTCTTC CASSLWPSGLADSYNEQFF
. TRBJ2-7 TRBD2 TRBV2 TGTGCCAGCAGGCTAGCGGATCCCTACGAGCAGTACTTC CASRLADPYEQYF
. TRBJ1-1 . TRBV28 TGTGCCAGCAGTCCCGGACACTTAGAAGCTTTCTTT CASSPGHLEAFF
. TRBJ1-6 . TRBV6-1 TGTGCCAGCAGTGATGCTGGGCTTAATTCACCCCTCCACTTT CASSDAGLNSPLHF
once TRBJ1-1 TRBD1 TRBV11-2 TGTGCCAGCAGCTCGGACAGGGGGAAGGGAGCTTTCTTT CASSSDRGKGAFF
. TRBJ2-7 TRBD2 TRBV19 TGTGCCAGTAGTACCCGGACTAGCGGAGCCTCCTACGAGCAGTACTTC CASSTRTSGASYEQYF
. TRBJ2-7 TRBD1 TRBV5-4 TGTGCCAGCAGCAAAGACGGGACAGGGGCCTACGAGCAGTACTTC CASSKDGTGAYEQYF
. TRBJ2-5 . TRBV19 TGTGCCAGTAGTGAGGCCGACCAAGAGACCCAGTACTTC CASSEADQETQYF
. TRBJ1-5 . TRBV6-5 TGTGCCAGCAGCCTCGGCAGCTCAGAGGATCAGCCCCAGCATTTT CASSLGSSEDQPQHF
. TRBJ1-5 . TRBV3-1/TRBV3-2 TGTGCCAGCAGCCTTACTATGAACCATCAGCCCCAGCATTTT CASSLTMNHQPQHF
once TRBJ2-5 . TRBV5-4 TGTGCCAGCAGCTCCCCAACTAGTGGAGAGACCCAGTACTTC CASSSPTSGETQYF
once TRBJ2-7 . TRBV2 TGTGCCAGCAGGGCTAGCGTCTCCTACGAGCAGTACTTC CASRASVSYEQYF
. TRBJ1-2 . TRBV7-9 TGTGCCAGCAGCTCCCCAGTTACGTATGGCTACACCTTC CASSSPVTYGYTF
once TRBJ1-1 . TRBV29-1 TGCAGCGTTGCAGGAGAAGGGGGAGTCACTGAAGCTTTCTTT CSVAGEGGVTEAFF
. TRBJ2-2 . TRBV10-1 TGCGCCAGCAGTGAGTCCGCAGCGAACACCGGGGAGCTGTTTTTT CASSESAANTGELFF
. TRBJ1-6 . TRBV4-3 TGCGCCAGCAGCCTCGGCAGGGTGGATAATTCACCCCTCCACTTT CASSLGRVDNSPLHF
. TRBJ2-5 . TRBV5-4 TGTGCCAGCAGGGGCCCCCAAGAGACCCAGTACTTC CASRGPQETQYF
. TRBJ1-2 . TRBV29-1 TGCAGCGTTGATTCGGGGGTTTACTATGGCTACACCTTC CSVDSGVYYGYTF
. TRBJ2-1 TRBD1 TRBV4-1 TGCGCCAGCAGCGACAGGGAGAGGGCTGATGAGCAGTTCTTC CASSDRERADEQFF
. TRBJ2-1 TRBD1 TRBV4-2 TGTGCCAGCAGCCAAGAAGAGGGACAGGGAAACAATGAGCAGTTCTTC CASSQEEGQGNNEQFF
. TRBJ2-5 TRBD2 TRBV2 TGTGCCAGCAGTGAAGCGCGGGGACTAGCGGGAGCAGAGACCCAGTACTTC CASSEARGLAGAETQYF
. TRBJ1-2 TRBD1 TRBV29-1 TGCAGCGTTGCCACAGGGGGCAACTATGGCTACACCTTC CSVATGGNYGYTF
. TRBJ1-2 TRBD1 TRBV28 TGTGCCAGCATTCGGGCCCAGGGGGCAGGAGGCTACACCTTC CASIRAQGAGGYTF
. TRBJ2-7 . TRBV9 TGTGCCAGCAGCGTTGGGGACACTTGGGAGCCAACTTACTTC CASSVGDTWEPTYF
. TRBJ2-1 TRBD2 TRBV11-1 TGTGCCAGCAGCTTAGGGCTAGCGGGGAACAATGAGCAGTTCTTC CASSLGLAGNNEQFF
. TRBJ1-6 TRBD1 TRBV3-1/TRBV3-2 TGTGCCAGCAGCCAAGTACCCCGAGGGGGCACCCTCCACTTT CASSQVPRGGTLHF
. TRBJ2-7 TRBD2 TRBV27 TGTGCCAGCAGTTTACCCCCATTCGCAGCGGGAGGGCCCCACGAGCAGTACTTC CASSLPPFAAGGPHEQYF
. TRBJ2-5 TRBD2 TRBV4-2 TGTGCCAGCAGCCAAGATCGAGCGGGGGGGCCGTTAGGGGGCCAAGAGACCCAGTACTTC CASSQDRAGGPLGGQETQYF
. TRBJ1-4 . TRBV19 TGTGCCAGTAGTATCGGGTCCGGCAGGGGAAACGAAAAACTGTTTTTT CASSIGSGRGNEKLFF
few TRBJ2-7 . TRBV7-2 TGTGCCAGCAGCTTAAACAGGGTTCGCGAGCAGTACTTC CASSLNRVREQYF
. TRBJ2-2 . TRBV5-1 TGCGCCAGCAGCTTTCGGACAGTGGGCCCATCTCCGAACACCGGGGAGCTGTTTTTT CASSFRTVGPSPNTGELFF
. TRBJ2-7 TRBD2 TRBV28 TGTGCCAGCAGTTCTAAAGGACTAGCGGGACTCTACGAGCAGTACTTC CASSSKGLAGLYEQYF
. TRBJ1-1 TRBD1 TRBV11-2 TGTGCCAGCAGCCCCCACGGGACAGTGAACACTGAAGCTTTCTTT CASSPHGTVNTEAFF
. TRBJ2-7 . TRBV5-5 TGTGCCAGCAGCTTGGCCAATACTATCCCCGAGCAGTACTTC CASSLANTIPEQYF
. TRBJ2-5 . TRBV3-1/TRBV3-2 TGTGCCAGCAGCCAGGGCCCCGGTGCGGAGACCCAGTACTTC CASSQGPGAETQYF
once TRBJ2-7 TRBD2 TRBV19 TGTGCCAGTAGTATTTTCCCTACTAGCGGGCTCCCCTACGAGCAGTACTTC CASSIFPTSGLPYEQYF
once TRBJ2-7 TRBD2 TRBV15 TGTGCCACCAGCAGAGATGGGGCGGGAGGGCTGGCGTACGAGCAGTACTTC CATSRDGAGGLAYEQYF
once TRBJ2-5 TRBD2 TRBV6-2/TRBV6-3 TGTGCCAGCAGCCAGAGGGGACTAGCGGGGGGGTCGTACCAAGAGACCCAGTACTTC CASSQRGLAGGSYQETQYF
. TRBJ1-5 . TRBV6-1 TGTGCCAGCAGTGAAGGCGTTGCGAGTCAGCCCCAGCATTTT CASSEGVASQPQHF
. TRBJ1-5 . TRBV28 TGTGCCAGCAGTCTGGACACAGGATATCAGCCCCAGCATTTT CASSLDTGYQPQHF
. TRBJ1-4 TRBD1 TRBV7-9 TGTGCCAGCAGCCCGGGACAGGGGACAACTAATGAAAAACTGTTTTTT CASSPGQGTTNEKLFF
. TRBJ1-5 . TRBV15 TGTGCCACCAGCAGAGGAGGTAGCAATCAGCCCCAGCATTTT CATSRGGSNQPQHF
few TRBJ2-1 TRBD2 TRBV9 TGTGCCAGCAGCCCTAGTAGCGGGAGTAGCTCCTACAATGAGCAGTTCTTC CASSPSSGSSSYNEQFF
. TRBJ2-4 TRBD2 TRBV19 TGTGCCAGTAGAGGCGGGAGGACTCTAGCCAAAAACATTCAGTACTTC CASRGGRTLAKNIQYF
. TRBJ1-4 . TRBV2 TGTGCCAGCAGGATGAGACAGGAGTCTGAAAAACTGTTTTTT CASRMRQESEKLFF
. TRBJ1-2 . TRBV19 TGTGCCAGTAGTCGTTTCCCGGATCAGGGGCGGCTCACCTTC CASSRFPDQGRLTF
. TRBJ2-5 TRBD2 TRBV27 TGTGCCAGCAGTTCCTACCCAGCGGGAGTGGGAGAGACCCAGTACTTC CASSSYPAGVGETQYF
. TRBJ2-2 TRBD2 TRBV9 TGTGCCAGCAGCCCCCGAGCGGGGGGCCAAACCGGGGAGCTGTTTTTT CASSPRAGGQTGELFF